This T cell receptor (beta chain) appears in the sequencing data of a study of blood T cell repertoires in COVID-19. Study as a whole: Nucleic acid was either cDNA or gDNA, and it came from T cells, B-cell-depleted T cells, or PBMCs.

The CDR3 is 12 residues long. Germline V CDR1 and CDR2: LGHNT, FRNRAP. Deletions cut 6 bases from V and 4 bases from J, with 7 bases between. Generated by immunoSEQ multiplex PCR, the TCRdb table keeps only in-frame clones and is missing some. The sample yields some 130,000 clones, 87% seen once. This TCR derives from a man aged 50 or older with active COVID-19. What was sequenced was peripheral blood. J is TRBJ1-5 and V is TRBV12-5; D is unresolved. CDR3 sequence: CASGGRNQPQHF. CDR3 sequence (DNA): TGTGCTAGTGGGGGCCGGAATCAGCCCCAGCATTTT.